This TCR beta chain was obtained from a study of T cells in Graves' hyperthyroidism and ophthalmopathy. This clonotype was seen ten or more times. The investigators amplified TCR beta CDR3 regions from RNA transcripts. Carried out on the TCR CDR3, a first-round RT-PCR used the HTBI primer set. TCRdb called the multiplex PCR reads again in MiXCR, with one record for every CDR3 protein. The table shows around 380,000 distinct CDR3 sequences, with about 13% occurring only once. Blood sampling occurred at first hyperthyroidism diagnosis, ahead of any ophthalmopathy symptoms. Each 10 ml fresh peripheral blood draw supplied the PBMCs. Trimming stripped 4 bases from V and 13 bases from J, with 17 bases between. The CDR3 spans 14 residues. Germline-derived CDR1 and CDR2 are SNHLY and FYNNEI.

Sequencing input: blood. The V call is TRBV2, the J call TRBJ1-6; TRBD1 is a possible D gene (5 bases). The clonotype was recovered from a man aged 25 to 40 with Graves' hyperthyroidism that later progressed to Graves' ophthalmopathy. CDR3 bases: TGTGCCAGCAGTGGCGCGGGACCCCCGGGGCCCCTCCACTTT. Its protein product is CASSGAGPPGPLHF.